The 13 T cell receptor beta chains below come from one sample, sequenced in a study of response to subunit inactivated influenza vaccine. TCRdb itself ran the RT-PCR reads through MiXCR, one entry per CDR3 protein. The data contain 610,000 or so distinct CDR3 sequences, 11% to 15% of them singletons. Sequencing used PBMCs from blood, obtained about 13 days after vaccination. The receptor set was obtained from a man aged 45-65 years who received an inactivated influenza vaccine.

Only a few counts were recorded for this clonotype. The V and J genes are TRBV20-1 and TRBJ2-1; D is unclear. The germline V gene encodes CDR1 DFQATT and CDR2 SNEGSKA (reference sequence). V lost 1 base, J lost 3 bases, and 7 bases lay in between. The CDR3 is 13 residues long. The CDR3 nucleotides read TGCAGTGCTAGAGTCGCTAACTACAATGAGCAGTTCTTC. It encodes CSARVANYNEQFF.

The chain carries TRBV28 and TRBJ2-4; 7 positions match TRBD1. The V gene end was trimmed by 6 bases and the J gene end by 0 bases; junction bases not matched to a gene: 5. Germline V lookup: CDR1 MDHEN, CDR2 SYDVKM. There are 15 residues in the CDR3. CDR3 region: CASRRQGVAKNIQYF. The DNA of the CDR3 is TGTGCCAGCAGGCGACAGGGTGTAGCCAAAAACATTCAGTACTTC.

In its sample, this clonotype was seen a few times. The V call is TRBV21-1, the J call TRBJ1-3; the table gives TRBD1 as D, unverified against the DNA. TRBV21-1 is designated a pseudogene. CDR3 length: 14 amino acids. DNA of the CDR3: TGTGCCAGCACCGAGGGGGATTATGGAAACACCATATATTTT. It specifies CASTEGDYGNTIYF.

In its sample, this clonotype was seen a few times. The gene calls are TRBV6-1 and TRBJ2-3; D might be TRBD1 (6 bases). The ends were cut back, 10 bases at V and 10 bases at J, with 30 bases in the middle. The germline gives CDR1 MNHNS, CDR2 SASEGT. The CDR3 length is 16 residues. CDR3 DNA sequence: TGTGCCACAACTTTCGACAGGTACAACCTTGGAAGTGCGCAGTATTTT. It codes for CATTFDRYNLGSAQYF.

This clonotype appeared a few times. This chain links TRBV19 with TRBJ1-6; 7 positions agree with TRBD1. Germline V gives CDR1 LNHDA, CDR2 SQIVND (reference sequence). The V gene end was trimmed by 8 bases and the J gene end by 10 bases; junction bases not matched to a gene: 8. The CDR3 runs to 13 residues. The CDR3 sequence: CASSRGQQSPLHF. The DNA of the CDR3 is TGTGCCAGTTCGAGGGGGCAGCAATCACCCCTCCACTTT.

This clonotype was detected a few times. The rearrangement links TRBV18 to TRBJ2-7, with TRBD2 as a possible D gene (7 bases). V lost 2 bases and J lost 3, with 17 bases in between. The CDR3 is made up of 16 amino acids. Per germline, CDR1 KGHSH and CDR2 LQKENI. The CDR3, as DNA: TGTGCCAGCTCACCAGGAGGGGGGGGACCTCACTACGAGCAGTACTTC. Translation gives CASSPGGGGPHYEQYF.

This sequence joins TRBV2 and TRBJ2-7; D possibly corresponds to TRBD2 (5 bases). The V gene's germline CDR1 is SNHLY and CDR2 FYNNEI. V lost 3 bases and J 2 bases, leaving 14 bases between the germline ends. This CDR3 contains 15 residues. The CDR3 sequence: CASSDLFSRAYEQYF. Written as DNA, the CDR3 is TGTGCCAGCAGTGACCTTTTTTCGCGGGCCTACGAGCAGTACTTC.

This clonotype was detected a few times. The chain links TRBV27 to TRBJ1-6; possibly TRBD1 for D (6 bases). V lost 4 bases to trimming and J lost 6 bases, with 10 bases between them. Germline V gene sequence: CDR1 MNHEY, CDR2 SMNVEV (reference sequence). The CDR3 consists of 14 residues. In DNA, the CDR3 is TGTGCCAGCAGTTGGGACACCGTTAATTCACCCCTCCACTTT. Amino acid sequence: CASSWDTVNSPLHF.

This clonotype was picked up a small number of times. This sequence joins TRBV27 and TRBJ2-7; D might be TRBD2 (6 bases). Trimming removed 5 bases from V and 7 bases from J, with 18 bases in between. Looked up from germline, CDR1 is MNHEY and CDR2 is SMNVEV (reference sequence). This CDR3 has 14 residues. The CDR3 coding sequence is TGTGCCAGCAGTATAAGACTAGACGGTAGGGAGCAGTACTTC. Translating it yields CASSIRLDGREQYF.

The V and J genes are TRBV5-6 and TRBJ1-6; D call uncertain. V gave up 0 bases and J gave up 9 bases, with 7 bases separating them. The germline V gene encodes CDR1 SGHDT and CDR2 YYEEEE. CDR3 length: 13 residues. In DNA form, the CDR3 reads TGTGCCAGCAGCTTGGGGACTCTTTCACCCCTCCACTTT. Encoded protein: CASSLGTLSPLHF.

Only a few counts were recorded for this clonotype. CDR3 sequence (DNA): TGTGCCAGCACATACGCCTACGAGCAGTACTTC. Protein: CASTYAYEQYF. J is TRBJ2-7 and V is TRBV25-1, with D unresolved. V was pared by 7 bases and J by 2 bases, with 6 bases between. In germline, CDR1 is MGHDK, CDR2 SYGVNS. This CDR3 has 11 amino acids.

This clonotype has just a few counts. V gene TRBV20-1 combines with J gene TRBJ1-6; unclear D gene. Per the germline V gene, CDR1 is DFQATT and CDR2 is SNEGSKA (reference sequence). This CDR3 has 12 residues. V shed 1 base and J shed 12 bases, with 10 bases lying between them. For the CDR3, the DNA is TGCAGTGCTAGAGTTTTTGAGCAACCCCTCCACTTT. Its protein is CSARVFEQPLHF.

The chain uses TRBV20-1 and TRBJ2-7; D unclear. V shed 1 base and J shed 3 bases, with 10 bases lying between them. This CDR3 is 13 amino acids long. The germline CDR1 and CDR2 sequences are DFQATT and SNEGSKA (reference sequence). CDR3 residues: CSARGPRGYEQYF. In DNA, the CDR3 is TGCAGTGCTAGAGGTCCTAGAGGCTACGAGCAGTACTTC.